These 20 T cell receptor beta chains share one sample of origin, sequenced in a study of blood T cell repertoires in COVID-19. The method was immunoSEQ multiplex PCR; TCRdb's version includes in-frame clones alone and lacks a portion of them. The sample has fewer than 450,000 clones, about nine tenths seen once. The sample consisted of peripheral blood. The receptor set was obtained from a woman between 70 and 85 years old with COVID-19, enrolled during active disease.

This sequence joins TRBV6-5 and TRBJ1-1; 9 bases map to TRBD1. The trim removed 6 bases at V and 5 bases at J, leaving 10 bases unmatched. Germline lookup yields CDR1 MNHEY and CDR2 SVGAGI. The CDR3 loop spans 15 amino acids. DNA for the CDR3: TGTGCCAGCAGAACCGGGACAGGGATGTGGACTGAAGCTTTCTTT. This gives the protein CASRTGTGMWTEAFF.

The V call is TRBV2, the J call TRBJ1-2, with TRBD1 as a possible D gene (6 bases). The CDR3 runs 14 residues. Germline CDR1 is SNHLY and CDR2 is FYNNEI. Trimming left V 6 bases short and J 0 bases short, with 11 bases between. CDR3 bases: TGTGCCAGCAGGAGGGACACTTCTAACTATGGCTACACCTTC. Encoded protein: CASRRDTSNYGYTF.

This clone was picked up one time. The chain couples TRBV5-4 to TRBJ1-1; TRBD1 matches 8 bases. Germline V gene sequence: CDR1 SGHNT, CDR2 YYREEE (reference sequence). J lost 5 bases, V lost 4 bases, and 13 bases had no gene match. This CDR3 contains 16 residues. The DNA for the CDR3 is TGTGCCAGCAGCAGGGCAGGGGGCGTTAGGCGTACTGAAGCTTTCTTT. This encodes CASSRAGGVRRTEAFF. Full variable domain (outside the CDR3, taken from reference TRBV5-4 and TRBJ1-1): ETGVTQSPTHLIKTRGQQVTLRCSSQSGHNTVSWYQQALGQGPQFIFQYYREEENGRGNFPPRFSGLQFPNYSSELNVNALELDDSALYLCASSRAGGVRRTEAFFGQGTRLTVV.

The chain uses TRBV5-1 and TRBJ2-7; D not certain. The germline V and J ends were trimmed by 1 base and 3 bases, with 14 bases remaining between them. Germline CDR1 SGHRS, CDR2 YFSETQ. This CDR3 is 15 amino acids long. The CDR3 loop is CASSLWSGPLYEQYF. The DNA of the CDR3 is TGCGCCAGCAGCTTGTGGTCAGGTCCCCTCTACGAGCAGTACTTC.

The chain combines TRBV6-5 with TRBJ2-2; D ambiguous. The CDR3 length is 11 residues. Germline V lookup: CDR1 MNHEY, CDR2 SVGAGI. Trimming stripped 7 bases from V and 4 bases from J, with 4 bases between. This CDR3 is CASTLTGELFF. The CDR3 DNA reads TGTGCCAGCACCCTCACCGGGGAGCTGTTTTTT.

V gene TRBV5-8 combines with J gene TRBJ1-4; D is uncertain. Germline-derived CDR1 and CDR2 are SGHTS and YDEGEE. The length of the CDR3 is 17 residues. V was shortened by 6 bases and J by 0 bases, with 18 bases between the two germline ends. CDR3 amino acids: CASTPRGGQSTNEKLFF. CDR3 sequence (DNA): TGTGCCAGCACCCCCCGCGGCGGGCAATCAACTAATGAAAAACTGTTTTTT.

As to this clone: One junction end disagrees with the germline gene, perhaps due to a read error. The chain has TRBV6-5 and TRBJ2-7; 9 nucleotides align to TRBD1. The CDR3 is 15 amino acids. The germline V gene has CDR1 MNHEY and CDR2 SVGAGI. The CDR3 coding sequence is TGTGCCGGCAGTTTCGTGACAGGGGGCTCCTACGAGCAGTACTTC. Translating it yields CAGSFVTGGSYEQYF.

The chain has TRBV5-1 and TRBJ2-5, with 14 bases aligning to TRBD2. From germline, CDR1 is SGHRS and CDR2 YFSETQ. This CDR3 has 17 residues. V was pared by 6 bases and J by 3 bases, with 10 bases of the junction left unmatched. The CDR3 protein is CASTVGLAGVGEETQYF. The CDR3, as DNA: TGCGCCAGCACCGTGGGACTAGCGGGGGTCGGGGAAGAGACCCAGTACTTC.

J is TRBJ1-2 and V is TRBV7-2; 8 bases agree with TRBD1. CDR1 SGHTA and CDR2 FQGNSA come from the germline V gene. V shed 5 bases and J 5 bases; nucleotides not matched to a gene: 7. This CDR3 contains 14 residues. The CDR3 spells CASSRDRFGYGYTF. The CDR3 DNA sequence: TGTGCCAGCAGCCGGGACAGGTTTGGGTATGGCTACACCTTC. Full variable domain (remainder filled in from reference TRBV7-2 and TRBJ1-2): GAGVSQSPSNKVTEKGKDVELRCDPISGHTALYWYRQSLGQGLEFLIYFQGNSAPDKSGLPSDRFSAERTGGSVSTLTIQRTQQEDSAVYLCASSRDRFGYGYTFGSGTRLTVV.

The CDR3 loop reads CASSYPGQGAQEQYF. CDR3 nucleotides: TGTGCCAGCAGCTACCCGGGACAGGGGGCCCAGGAGCAGTACTTC. V usage is TRBV6-5 and J usage is TRBJ2-7; 12 nucleotides match TRBD1. Trimming removed 6 bases from V and 7 bases from J; junction bases left unmatched: 10. CDR3 size: 15 residues. The V gene's germline CDR1 is MNHEY and CDR2 SVGAGI.

The V and J genes are TRBV2 and TRBJ2-5, with D hard to call. The length of the CDR3 is 10 residues. Looked up from germline, CDR1 is SNHLY and CDR2 is FYNNEI. V was clipped by 6 bases and J by 4 bases, with 3 bases between them. The CDR3 sequence: CASSVETQYF. The DNA of the CDR3 is TGTGCCAGCAGCGTAGAGACCCAGTACTTC.

The chain's CDR3 is CASSQGTGGEREKLFF. In nucleotides, the CDR3 is TGTGCCAGCAGCCAGGGAACAGGGGGTGAAAGAGAAAAACTGTTTTTT. The chain uses TRBV4-2 and TRBJ1-4; 8 bases fit TRBD1. The trim removed 3 bases at V and 8 bases at J, leaving 11 bases unmatched. CDR1 and CDR2 (germline): LGHNA, YNFKEQ. The CDR3 length is 16 residues.

The chain recombines TRBV7-2 with TRBJ1-1, with D hard to call. The CDR3 totals 14 residues. The V gene lost 7 bases and the J gene lost 6 bases, with 18 bases spanning the gap. CDR1 and CDR2 (germline): SGHTA, FQGNSA. The CDR3 loop is CASTQSPGRAEAFF. CDR3 DNA sequence: TGTGCCAGCACCCAAAGTCCGGGGAGGGCTGAAGCTTTCTTT. Full variable domain (missing parts from reference TRBV7-2 and TRBJ1-1): GAGVSQSPSNKVTEKGKDVELRCDPISGHTALYWYRQSLGQGLEFLIYFQGNSAPDKSGLPSDRFSAERTGGSVSTLTIQRTQQEDSAVYLCASTQSPGRAEAFFGQGTRLTVV.

The chain links TRBV19 to TRBJ1-2, with D perhaps matching TRBD1 (6 bases). The germline V and J ends were trimmed by 6 bases and 4 bases, with 15 bases remaining between them. Germline CDR1 and CDR2: LNHDA and SQIVND (reference sequence). This CDR3 is built from 14 residues. CDR3 DNA sequence: TGTGCCAGTAGCGACCCTCGGACAGTCTATGGCTACACCTTC. Amino acid sequence: CASSDPRTVYGYTF.

The rearrangement uses TRBV27 and TRBJ1-1; D is unresolved. The CDR3 totals 13 residues. Germline CDR1 is MNHEY and CDR2 is SMNVEV (reference sequence). V lost 6 bases and J lost 1, with 9 bases in between. In DNA form, the CDR3 reads TGTGCCAGCAGACAGCTCCAGAACACTGAAGCTTTCTTT. Amino acids: CASRQLQNTEAFF.

V gene TRBV29-1 combines with J gene TRBJ2-7; tentative D call: TRBD1 (6 bases). The CDR3 is 13 amino acids. Trimming stripped 6 bases from V and 3 bases from J, with 15 bases between. Germline CDR1 and CDR2: SQVTM and ANQGSEA. The CDR3 loop is CSVKQGPDYEQYF. In nucleotides, the CDR3 is TGCAGCGTCAAACAGGGTCCAGACTACGAGCAGTACTTC.

The chain has TRBV28 and TRBJ1-5; D call uncertain. Germline-derived CDR1 and CDR2 are MDHEN and SYDVKM. The V end was cut by 4 bases, the J end by 5 bases, with 6 bases between. The CDR3 consists of 12 residues. CDR3 protein: CASSSQYQPQHF. The CDR3 DNA reads as TGTGCCAGCAGTTCACAATATCAGCCCCAGCATTTT.

V and J are TRBV15 and TRBJ2-7, with 8 bases identical to TRBD1. V shed 0 bases, J shed 4 bases, and the junction held 8 bases outside the gene matches. The CDR3 contains 16 residues. In germline, CDR1 is LNHNV, CDR2 YYDKDF (reference sequence). CDR3 region: CATSRDLLGQGYEQYF. The DNA for the CDR3 is TGTGCCACCAGCAGAGACCTTTTAGGACAGGGTTACGAGCAGTACTTC.

The V call is TRBV9, the J call TRBJ2-1; 11 nucleotides match TRBD2. The CDR3 length is 18 residues. With 0 bases clipped from V and 0 bases from J, the junction kept 5 bases outside the gene matches. Germline CDR1 SGDLS, CDR2 YYNGEE. In DNA form, the CDR3 reads TGTGCCAGCAGCGTAGGACTAGCGGGGAGGAGCTCCTACAATGAGCAGTTCTTC. As protein: CASSVGLAGRSSYNEQFF.

This clone was detected only once. The V call is TRBV28, the J call TRBJ1-5, with TRBD1 as a possible D gene (5 bases). The V and J ends lost 7 bases and 1 base respectively, with 17 bases between them. This CDR3 is 16 amino acids long. Germline V gene sequence: CDR1 MDHEN, CDR2 SYDVKM. The CDR3, as DNA: TGTGCCAGCATCCCCAGGGACTTCCGAAGCAATCAGCCCCAGCATTTT. It encodes CASIPRDFRSNQPQHF.